Included here is one T cell receptor (beta chain) sequence, with context. What it recognizes is unknown. The time point: patch test 3, about 24 weeks after DPC sensitization. Specified treatment: therapeutic diphenylcyclopropenone sensitization with weekly scalp DPC. Only after blood had been drawn was each patch test applied. The template was total RNA from unfractionated whole blood. These data come from a study of human T cells and chemical hapten exposure. Background on the study: Upper-back patch tests with 0.01% DPC were read at 6 days.

MiXCR, run by TCRdb on the RACE reads, gives a single entry per CDR3 protein. The table has 62,000 or so distinct CDR3 sequences, roughly 9.6% seen once; the top ten hold about 2%. CDR3 length equals 14 residues. V trimming: 5 bases; J trimming: 4 bases; junction bases outside the gene matches: 2. Germline CDR1 is MDHEN and CDR2 is SYDVKM. Study-wide findings and caveats: In the PT1 data, expanded TCR counts showed a positive correlation with patch test score.

The rearrangement links TRBV28 to TRBJ2-1; TRBD2 agrees at 10 bases. This clonotype was obtained from a woman aged 25 to 39 with alopecia areata. Some clones in this sample may be carry-over from other donors' samples. Sequencing was performed on whole blood, taken in connection with sensitization to the hapten diphenylcyclopropenone (DPC). The CDR3, as DNA: TGTGCCAGCAGTACTAGCGGGAATTACAATGAGCAGTTCTTC. Protein product: CASSTSGNYNEQFF. Drawing the rest from reference TRBV28 and TRBJ2-1, the complete variable domain is DVKVTQSSRYLVKRTGEKVFLECVQDMDHENMFWYRQDPGLGLRLIYFSYDVKMKEKGDIPEGYSVSREKKERFSLILESASTNQTSMYLCASSTSGNYNEQFFGPGTRLTVL.